This passage covers 22 T cell receptor beta chains from one sample sequenced in a study of OX40 agonist ivuxolimab in advanced cancers. Library generation was performed with the immunoSEQ multiplex PCR assay. This immuneACCESS table, as held by TCRdb, lists in-frame sequences with V and J called but not all clones. Of the missing ones, under half trace to an unresolved V gene in checked studies; the others have no known cause. Recorded for this sample are about 100,000 clones; around nine tenths of them occurred a single time. The ten top clones hold roughly 0.3% of the sample. The specimen comprised CD4+ or CD8+ T cells sorted from blood, sampled in a trial of the OX40 agonist ivuxolimab. These receptors were collected from an adult with an advanced solid tumor such as melanoma, head and neck, liver or kidney cancer.

The chain recombines TRBV27 with TRBJ1-5; the match to TRBD1 covers 8 bases. Per the germline V gene, CDR1 is MNHEY and CDR2 is SMNVEV (reference sequence). V trimming: 5 bases; J trimming: 2 bases; junction bases outside the gene matches: 5. This CDR3 has 15 amino acids. The CDR3 coding sequence is TGTGCCAGCAGTCCAGGGGGCAGGGGCAATCAGCCCCAGCATTTT. This encodes CASSPGGRGNQPQHF.

J is TRBJ2-5 and V is TRBV6-1, with a tentative D call TRBD1 (6 bases). This CDR3 is 15 amino acids long. Trimming took off 9 bases at V and 5 bases at J, with 22 bases between the two ends. Germline lookup yields CDR1 MNHNS and CDR2 SASEGT. The CDR3 loop reads CASTRQESRVETQYF. The CDR3 DNA is TGTGCCAGTACGAGACAGGAGTCGAGGGTGGAGACCCAGTACTTC.

The gene calls are TRBV7-8 and TRBJ2-5; TRBD2 matches 11 bases. The V and J ends lost 4 bases and 1 base, in that order; junction bases with no gene match: 8. The CDR3 is 17 residues long. Germline-derived CDR1 and CDR2 are SGHVS and FQNEAQ. The CDR3 loop reads CASSSGLAVKAQETQYF. The CDR3 nucleotides are TGTGCCAGCAGCTCGGGACTAGCGGTAAAAGCCCAAGAGACCCAGTACTTC.

With regard to this clone: Additional DNA sequences in this sample encode the identical CDR3. The chain joins TRBV28 to TRBJ1-1; a weak D match, TRBD1 (5 bases). The V and J ends lost 6 bases and 4 bases respectively, with 9 bases between them. The CDR3 consists of 12 residues. Germline CDR1 MDHEN, CDR2 SYDVKM. CDR3 sequence: CASRSGGTEAFF. In nucleotides, the CDR3 is TGTGCCAGCAGATCGGGGGGCACTGAAGCTTTCTTT.

The chain uses TRBV4-2 and TRBJ2-1; 9 positions match TRBD2. The CDR3 covers 16 residues. Per the germline V gene, CDR1 is LGHNA and CDR2 is YNFKEQ. V shed 0 bases and J 4 bases; nucleotides not matched to a gene: 4. Here the CDR3 reads CASSQESSGVYNEQFF. The CDR3 DNA follows: TGTGCCAGCAGCCAAGAGTCTAGCGGGGTATACAATGAGCAGTTCTTC.

The chain carries TRBV18 and TRBJ2-2; 8 bases are shared with TRBD1. This CDR3 has 15 amino acids. V was clipped by 3 bases and J by 4 bases; unmatched bases: 4. CDR1 and CDR2 from the germline V gene are KGHSH and LQKENI. CDR3 sequence (DNA): TGTGCCAGCTCACCGACAGGGGTGGTCACCGGGGAGCTGTTTTTT. As protein: CASSPTGVVTGELFF.

This rearrangement joins TRBV10-2 to TRBJ2-1; 7 bases match TRBD2. Germline V gene lookup returns CDR1 WSHSY and CDR2 SAAADI. With V trimmed by 3 bases and J by 2 bases, 4 bases remained unmatched. The CDR3 spans 15 residues. The CDR3 here is CASSDSGKTYNEQFF. The CDR3 nucleotides read TGCGCCAGCAGTGACAGCGGGAAGACCTACAATGAGCAGTTCTTC.

The chain has TRBV10-3 and TRBJ1-3, with TRBD1 matching 11 bases. Unmatched junction bases numbered 0, after V lost 0 bases and J lost 2 bases. The germline gives CDR1 ENHRY, CDR2 SYGVKD. This CDR3 has 16 residues. In nucleotides, the CDR3 is TGTGCCATCAGTGAGTCGGGACAGGGGGCTGGAAACACCATATATTTT. Residues: CAISESGQGAGNTIYF.

This chain joins TRBV2 and TRBJ2-1, with D maybe TRBD2 (5 bases). V lost 8 bases and J lost 0, with 17 bases in between. CDR3 length equals 16 residues. Germline V gives CDR1 SNHLY, CDR2 FYNNEI. DNA for the CDR3: TGTGCCAGCGGGAGTTCGCGCACCCCCTCCTACAATGAGCAGTTCTTC. It codes for CASGSSRTPSYNEQFF.

The chain is built from TRBV21-1 and TRBJ2-2; no DNA check was done on the table's D call, TRBD1. TRBV21-1 is a known pseudogene. The CDR3 sequence is 15 residues long. The CDR3 coding sequence is TGTGCCAGCCCGGAGACGGACACGGTATCCGGGGAGCTGTTTTTT. This gives the protein CASPETDTVSGELFF.

The gene calls are TRBV5-1 and TRBJ2-2, with 15 positions matching TRBD2. Trimming removed 4 bases from V and 6 bases from J; junction bases left unmatched: 7. Germline CDR1 reads SGHRS; CDR2 reads YFSETQ. The CDR3 is 17 amino acids. CDR3 nucleotide sequence: TGCGCCAGCAGCCCCCCGGGACTAGCGGGAGGCGCCGGGGAGCTGTTTTTT. Its protein product is CASSPPGLAGGAGELFF.

This clone was picked up one time. V usage is TRBV7-8 and J usage is TRBJ1-4; D not resolved. In germline, CDR1 is SGHVS, CDR2 FQNEAQ. The CDR3 sequence is 16 residues long. With 0 bases removed from V and 4 bases from J, the gap between germline ends came to 12 bases. The CDR3 DNA is TGTGCCAGCAGCTTAGCGTATAAAGGGAGTAATGAAAAACTGTTTTTT. Its translation is CASSLAYKGSNEKLFF.

This sequence joins TRBV5-1 and TRBJ1-3; a weak D match, TRBD1 (5 bases). This CDR3 is 17 amino acids long. V lost 0 bases and J lost 0, with 13 bases in between. Germline loops: CDR1 SGHRS, CDR2 YFSETQ. The CDR3 spells CASSLVGPGGSGNTIYF. The CDR3 nucleotides are TGCGCCAGCAGCTTGGTCGGTCCCGGGGGCTCTGGAAACACCATATATTTT.

This chain links TRBV19 with TRBJ2-7; tentatively, D is TRBD1 or TRBD2 (5 bases each). The germline V gene has CDR1 LNHDA and CDR2 SQIVND (reference sequence). This CDR3 spans 15 amino acids. With 5 bases removed from V and 6 bases from J, the gap between germline ends came to 20 bases. CDR3 sequence: CASSLTRDPRGEQYF. The CDR3 coding sequence is TGTGCCAGTAGTTTGACGAGGGACCCGAGGGGCGAGCAGTACTTC.

The genes are TRBV7-2 and TRBJ2-3; no definite D call. The CDR3 sequence is 12 residues long. V was cut by 7 bases and J by 3 bases, with 8 bases left in between. CDR1 and CDR2 (germline): SGHTA, FQGNSA. This CDR3 is CASTTRTDTQYF. The CDR3 nucleotides are TGTGCCAGCACCACTCGAACAGATACGCAGTATTTT.

This chain joins TRBV6-1 and TRBJ2-1, with 9 bases aligning to TRBD1. Germline CDR1 reads MNHNS; CDR2 reads SASEGT. The V segment lost 4 bases and the J segment 3 bases; nucleotides outside the gene matches: 16. The CDR3 length is 19 residues. The CDR3 spells CASSASPGQGHRNYNEQFF. The CDR3 nucleotides read TGTGCCAGCAGTGCCAGCCCGGGACAGGGCCATAGAAACTACAATGAGCAGTTCTTC.

This chain connects TRBV18 to TRBJ2-7, with 9 bases aligning to TRBD2. V shed 6 bases, J shed 5 bases, and the junction held 11 bases outside the gene matches. The germline V gene encodes CDR1 KGHSH and CDR2 LQKENI. The CDR3 has 15 residues. The CDR3 coding sequence is TGTGCCAGCTCCAAAGGGATAGTAGCGGGGGACGAGCAGTACTTC. This translates into CASSKGIVAGDEQYF.

This clone was seen once. This chain joins TRBV15 and TRBJ1-3; D remains unclear. The CDR3 is made up of 13 amino acids. V shed 8 bases and J shed 0 bases, with 8 bases lying between them. The germline V gene encodes CDR1 LNHNV and CDR2 YYDKDF (reference sequence). This chain's CDR3 is CATSGGSGNTIYF. The CDR3 DNA reads as TGTGCCACCTCGGGCGGCTCTGGAAACACCATATATTTT.

Of note for this clone: Relative to the germline gene, one junction end is altered; a read error may explain this. The DNA of the CDR3 is TGTGCCAGCACCTTAGGGGTGGCCAACGTCCTGACTTTC. Protein product: CASTLGVANVLTF. The chain links TRBV7-2 to TRBJ2-6; D is possibly TRBD1 (5 bases). The CDR3 is 13 residues long. Germline assignment: CDR1 SGHTA and CDR2 FQGNSA.

This clone was observed a few times. The gene calls are TRBV6-6 and TRBJ2-5; 9 bases align to TRBD1. The CDR3 extends over 16 amino acids. Trimming cost V 6 bases and J 5 bases; bases outside gene matches: 13. Germline V gene sequence: CDR1 MNHNY, CDR2 SVGAGI (reference sequence). This CDR3 is CASRRAGQGRSETQYF. Written as DNA, the CDR3 is TGTGCCAGCAGAAGAGCTGGACAGGGGCGATCGGAGACCCAGTACTTC.

This sequence joins TRBV28 and TRBJ2-7, with 10 nucleotides matching TRBD1. The CDR3 length is 16 residues. From germline, CDR1 is MDHEN and CDR2 SYDVKM. The V and J ends lost 3 bases and 5 bases, in that order; junction bases with no gene match: 10. The CDR3 region is CASSFTGTGVPHEQYF. The CDR3 DNA follows: TGTGCCAGCAGTTTTACCGGGACAGGGGTTCCGCACGAGCAGTACTTC.

This rearrangement joins TRBV7-3 to TRBJ2-6, with a tentative D call TRBD1 (5 bases). The CDR3 covers 17 residues. Trimming removed 2 bases at V and 1 base at J, with 12 bases between. The germline CDR1 and CDR2 sequences are SGHTA and FQGTGA. The CDR3 DNA is TGTGCCAGCAGCTTAGACTCCCCAGGGTCTGGGGCCAACGTCCTGACTTTC. This sequence encodes CASSLDSPGSGANVLTF.